This TCR beta chain emerged from a study of human T cells and chemical hapten exposure. Time point defined: healthy volunteer bleed at 6 weeks. The authors' total RNA extraction used unfractionated whole blood. V was shortened by 3 bases and J by 11 bases, with 12 bases between the two germline ends. Germline CDR1 and CDR2: LGHDT and YNNKEL (reference sequence). The CDR3 extends over 12 amino acids. Separate cDNA molecules received unique molecular identifiers, which the library attached to them. Per the study methods: Samples contained a median of approximately 100,000 TCRs, with a range of roughly 23,224 to 700,000. TCRdb itself ran the RACE reads through MiXCR, one entry per CDR3 protein. TCRdb's processing, not the study's, gives the V and J calls here. The repertoire holds roughly 75,000 distinct CDR3 sequences, 8.6% seen once, with roughly 1.6% in the top ten.

The gene calls are TRBV3-1 and TRBJ2-3; possibly TRBD1 for D (6 bases). This clonotype was sampled from a female donor in good health. Some clones in this sample may be carry-over from other donors' samples. Sequencing was carried out using whole blood. In DNA form, the CDR3 reads TGTGCCAGCAGCCAGGGGGCTGGGGGGCAGTATTTT. It translates to CASSQGAGGQYF.